Below are 11 T cell receptor beta chains sequenced from a single sample in a study of T-cell reconstitution after alpha-beta-depleted transplantation in children. Preparation of the TCRbeta library involved a method that used unique molecular identifiers. Each CDR3 protein gets one entry after TCRdb re-called the PCR reads with MiXCR. This sample carries approximately 210,000 distinct CDR3 sequences, more than 15% of them seen once, and the ten largest clones take about 45%. The material sequenced was PBMCs, mostly from graft donor cells, taken 360 days after TCRalphabeta/CD19-depleted stem cell transplant. These receptors came from a male patient between 2 and 10 years old who had a stem cell transplant for acute lymphoblastic leukemia, so the T cells may come from the graft donor.

Comments on this clonotype: Mismatch with germline at one junction end may stem from a read error. This chain's CDR3 is CASSPRLASKETQYF. CDR3 sequence (DNA): TGTGCTAGCAGCCCTCGACTAGCGAGTAAAGAGACCCAGTACTTC. V and J are TRBV7-7 and TRBJ2-5, with TRBD2 matching 8 bases. This CDR3 spans 15 amino acids. Per germline, CDR1 SSHAT and CDR2 FNYEAQ (reference sequence).

The rearrangement joins TRBV12-3 or TRBV12-4 to TRBJ2-3, with D hard to call. The CDR3 spans 14 residues. Trimming pared 7 bases from V and 0 bases from J, leaving 11 bases between. CDR3 residues: CASILVGSTDTQYF. The CDR3 nucleotides are TGTGCCAGCATCCTAGTAGGGAGCACAGATACGCAGTATTTT.

J is TRBJ2-1 and V is TRBV5-1; TRBD1 agrees at 7 bases. V gave up 0 bases and J gave up 6 bases; unmatched junction bases: 3. This CDR3 is built from 14 residues. Germline V gene lookup returns CDR1 SGHRS and CDR2 YFSETQ. The CDR3 spells CASSLAGDSNEQFF. The CDR3 DNA reads TGCGCCAGCAGCTTGGCCGGGGACAGCAATGAGCAGTTCTTC.

V is TRBV20-1 and J is TRBJ1-6; unclear D gene. Germline V CDR1 and CDR2: DFQATT, SNEGSKA (reference sequence). CDR3 length equals 14 residues. V gave up 6 bases and J gave up 5 bases, with 14 bases separating them. The CDR3 sequence is CSARTEYHNSPLHF. The CDR3 DNA follows: TGCAGTGCGCGGACTGAATATCATAATTCACCCCTCCACTTT.

The genes are TRBV6-1 and TRBJ2-7; the D gene is possibly TRBD1 (6 bases). Trimming pared 4 bases from V and 5 bases from J, leaving 15 bases between. Per germline, CDR1 MNHNS and CDR2 SASEGT. The CDR3 is 14 amino acids. This chain's CDR3 is CASSVLGTSNEQYF. DNA for the CDR3: TGTGCCAGCAGTGTGTTGGGGACATCTAACGAGCAGTACTTC.

The chain carries TRBV28 and TRBJ2-1, with 7 bases fitting TRBD1. This CDR3 has 15 residues. The junction had 18 bases not matched to a gene; V was cut back by 7 bases and J by 12 bases. Looked up from germline, CDR1 is MDHEN and CDR2 is SYDVKM. The CDR3 protein is CASIGPYLPRTGQFF. DNA for the CDR3: TGTGCCAGCATCGGCCCCTACCTTCCCCGGACAGGGCAGTTCTTC.

This clonotype was found a few times. The chain couples TRBV20-1 to TRBJ1-4; no firm D call. The CDR3 consists of 13 residues. The germline CDR1 and CDR2 sequences are DFQATT and SNEGSKA (reference sequence). V lost 2 bases and J 8 bases, leaving 12 bases between the germline ends. CDR3 bases: TGCAGTGCTAGATCGGAGGCTTGGGAAAAACTGTTTTTT. Residues: CSARSEAWEKLFF.

This clonotype was observed many times. The chain employs TRBV4-3 and TRBJ2-2; D possibly corresponds to TRBD2 (5 bases). The CDR3 loop spans 12 amino acids. The V gene lost 4 bases and the J gene lost 6 bases, with 6 bases spanning the gap. CDR1 is LGHNA, CDR2 YSLEER, per germline. CDR3 coding DNA: TGCGCCAGCAGCCTCGGGGCCGGGGAGCTGTTTTTT. This translates into CASSLGAGELFF.

The chain has TRBV27 and TRBJ2-2; no definite D call. The CDR3 runs 14 residues. Per germline, CDR1 MNHEY and CDR2 SMNVEV (reference sequence). Trimming stripped 5 bases from V and 5 bases from J, with 12 bases between. The CDR3 sequence: CASSLLERTGELFF. The CDR3 coding sequence is TGTGCCAGCAGTCTCCTAGAACGGACCGGGGAGCTGTTTTTT.

The rearrangement uses TRBV6-2 or TRBV6-3 and TRBJ2-5, with 11 bases that match TRBD2. CDR3 length: 17 amino acids. In germline, CDR1 is MNHEY, CDR2 SVGEGT. After removal of 3 bases from V and 0 bases from J, the junction contained 6 bases not matched to a gene. CDR3 region: CASSYGLAGGYQETQYF. CDR3 sequence (DNA): TGTGCCAGCAGTTATGGCCTAGCGGGAGGCTACCAAGAGACCCAGTACTTC.

This clonotype was observed a handful of times. This chain connects TRBV5-6 to TRBJ1-1; D perhaps matches TRBD1 (5 bases). Germline CDR1 and CDR2: SGHDT and YYEEEE. Trimming took 2 bases from V and 6 from J, leaving 11 bases between them. CDR3 length: 13 amino acids. CDR3: CASSFVGPAEAFF. The DNA of the CDR3 is TGTGCCAGCAGCTTTGTGGGGCCGGCTGAAGCTTTCTTT.